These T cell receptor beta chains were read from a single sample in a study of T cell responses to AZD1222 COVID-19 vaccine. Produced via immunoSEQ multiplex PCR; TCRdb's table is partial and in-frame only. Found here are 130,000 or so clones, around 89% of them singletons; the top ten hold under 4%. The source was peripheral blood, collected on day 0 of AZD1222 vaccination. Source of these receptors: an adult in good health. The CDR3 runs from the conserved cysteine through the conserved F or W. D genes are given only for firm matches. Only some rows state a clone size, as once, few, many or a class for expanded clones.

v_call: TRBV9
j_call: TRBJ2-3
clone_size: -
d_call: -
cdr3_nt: TGTGCCAGCAGCCCCCCCCCACAGGGCGCAGATACGCAGTATTTT
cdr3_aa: CASSPPPQGADTQYF

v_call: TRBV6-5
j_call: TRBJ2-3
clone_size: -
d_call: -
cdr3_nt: TGTGCCAGCAGTTCCTCGGGGGTGCCAGATACGCAGTATTTT
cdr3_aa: CASSSSGVPDTQYF

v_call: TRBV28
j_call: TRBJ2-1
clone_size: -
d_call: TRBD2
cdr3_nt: TGTGCCAGCAGTTCGGGGGGAGAGCAGTTCTTC
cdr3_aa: CASSSGGEQFF

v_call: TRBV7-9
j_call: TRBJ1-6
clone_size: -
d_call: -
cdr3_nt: TGTGCCAGCAGCTTCCTCCAGGGCGGTTCACCCCTCCACTTT
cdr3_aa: CASSFLQGGSPLHF

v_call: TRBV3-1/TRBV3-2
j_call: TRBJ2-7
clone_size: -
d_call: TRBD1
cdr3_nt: TGTGCCAGCAGCCAATGGGGACAGACGTACGAGCAGTACTTC
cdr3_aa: CASSQWGQTYEQYF

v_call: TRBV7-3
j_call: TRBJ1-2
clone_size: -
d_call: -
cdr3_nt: TGTGCCAGCAGCCCCGCGGGAGGGCCTAACTATGGCTACACCTTC
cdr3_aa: CASSPAGGPNYGYTF

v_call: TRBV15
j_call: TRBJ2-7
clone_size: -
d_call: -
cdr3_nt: TGTGCCACCAGCAGAGATGTTGAGGGTCTCCGCGAGCAGTACTTC
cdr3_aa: CATSRDVEGLREQYF

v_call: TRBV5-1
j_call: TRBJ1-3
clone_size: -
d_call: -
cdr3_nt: TGCGCCAGCAGCTTGGAAGGGGACGTCTCTGGAAACACCATATATTTT
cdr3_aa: CASSLEGDVSGNTIYF

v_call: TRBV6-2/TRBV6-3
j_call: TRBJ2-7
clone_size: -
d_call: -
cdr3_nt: TGTGCCAGCAGTTACTACACATACGAGCAGTACTTC
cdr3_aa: CASSYYTYEQYF

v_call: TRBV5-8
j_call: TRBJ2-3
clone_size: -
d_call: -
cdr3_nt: TGTGCCAGCAGCTACACCGGGACGTTCGATACGCAGTATTTT
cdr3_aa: CASSYTGTFDTQYF

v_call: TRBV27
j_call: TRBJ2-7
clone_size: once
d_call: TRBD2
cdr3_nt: TGTGCCAGCGGGGACTCGGGGGGCTACGAGCAGTACTTC
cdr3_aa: CASGDSGGYEQYF

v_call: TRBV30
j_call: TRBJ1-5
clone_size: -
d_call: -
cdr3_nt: TGTGCCTGGAATAACGTGGGGGCCCGCGGTCAGCCCCAGCATTTT
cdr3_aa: CAWNNVGARGQPQHF

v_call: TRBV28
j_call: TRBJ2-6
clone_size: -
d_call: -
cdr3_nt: TGTGCCAGCAGTTTCTTGCTATCTGGGGCCAACGTCCTGACTTTC
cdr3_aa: CASSFLLSGANVLTF